The present entry profiles one TCR beta chain with its context. The sample holds a few counts of this clone. Its binding antigen is unknown. There are no base qualities to consult, and no much larger clone falls within one base. This record belongs to a study of beta chain features in type 1 diabetes (dated by TCRdb to 2016 to 2018). Study-level background: No differences in mean age, gender distribution, total cell number or subset yield were found between patients and healthy donors. The study compared the TCRB repertoires of sorted circulating CD4+ T cell subsets in recently diagnosed type 1 diabetes patients with those in matched healthy donors. A total of 100 million to 140 million sorted cells were examined across all samples, and the number of cells per subset was strongly correlated with RNA yield. Whereas all 30 or so donors provided naive and central memory subsets, regulatory and stem cell-like memory subsets were isolated from just 8 patients and about 8 healthy donors. What the work shows at the level of the full study, not this receptor alone: PCR might favor shorter templates, but patient and control samples were amplified and corrected together, so any skew would affect both groups equally. At VDJ recombination sites, type 1 diabetes patients had fewer insertions and more deleted nucleotides, which implies abnormalities in thymic rearrangement. Because cDNA was sequenced instead of genomic DNA, highly expressing activated cells could be over-represented, though the groups showed no difference in activation or CD3 levels. HLA sub-analyses involved small numbers of individuals, so any influence of HLA type on TCRB rearrangement remained unresolved. In all four CD4+ subsets, TCRB CDR3 length was moderately but significantly shorter in type 1 diabetes patients. The naive, central memory and regulatory TCRB repertoires appeared to resemble one another more closely among patients than among healthy donors.

A single peripheral blood draw of around 0.11 L on average was collected from each donor into heparinised tubes. A BD FACSAria II was used to sort naive, central memory, regulatory and stem cell-like memory CD4+ T cells with a panel that included CD45RO, CCR7, CD25, CD127, CD95 and CD27. Purity was above 95% for every sorted population. PBMCs were isolated right away by Lymphoprep density gradient centrifugation and were stained directly, without culture. Samples were stained and sorted in pairs, with one healthy donor and one patient per experiment, so that batch effects were minimized. In the germline V gene (reference sequence), CDR1 corresponds to GTSNPN and CDR2 to SVGIG. Taken from cysteine to phenylalanine, the CDR3 has 13 residues. Only the CDR3 part of the read is kept: 39 bases, read in frame from the first base. Trimmed from V: 5 bases; trimmed from J: 4 bases; junction bases lacking a gene match: 7.

The High Capacity cDNA Reverse Transcription Kit was used to reverse transcribe all of the isolated RNA, meaning that expressed TCRB transcripts were what got sequenced. Deep immunoSEQ sequencing was performed on naive, central memory and regulatory T cell samples, with an average of around 3.4 million total reads per sample. Sorted cells were lysed in RLT buffer, and RNA was extracted using DNase-treated RNeasy Micro or Mini kits according to cell number. To prevent cross-contamination, every cell subset was processed on its own, while patient and healthy donor samples were processed together. The immunoSEQ multiplex PCR was used to amplify TCRB sequences from cDNA, yielding 87-bp fragments that span the CDR3 region. Amplicons were sequenced on the Illumina HiSeq platform. The published analysis was carried out like this. PCR bias was corrected computationally using synthetic template baselines, and reads within Hamming distance 2 were collapsed, with unmergeable singletons discarded. Reads were aligned against IMGT so that V, D and J genes, CDR3 length and insertions or deletions at six rearrangement sites could be assigned. Within each subset, clonotype counts were normalized to sorted cell number, and only after that were true diversity and Gini coefficients computed with the tcR R package. Repertoire sharing was quantified using the overlap coefficient calculated on TCRB nucleotide sequences. Entries here come from immuneACCESS through TCRdb and include only in-frame sequences with V and J called. Some clones fail to appear in such tables; in the studies checked, an unresolved V gene covers under half of the shortfall, and the cause of the remainder is unknown. The V and J calls and the clone size are those of that table, but D and trimming were determined from the DNA. For this sample there are 150,000 to 200,000 clones; about 9.1% appear just once. Under 2.5% of the sample is in the top ten clones.

The receptor was derived from a woman under 30 in good health. Sequenced sample: central memory CD4+ T cells from blood. The chain uses TRBV30 and TRBJ1-1; TRBD1 agrees with 7 junctional bases. CDR3 sequence: CAWGRQGGTEAFF. The DNA reads TGTGCCTGGGGTAGACAGGGCGGCACTGAAGCTTTCTTT.